This section outlines one TCR beta chain sequence together with its context. As yet, its antigen is unknown. These data originate in a study of CD8 T cells in Susac syndrome. Findings of the study overall: Regarding the TCR sequencing and HLA analysis, the study admitted that a relatively small number of individuals were involved.

TCR beta from blood CD8+ and CD4+ T cells was sequenced. FACS was used to enrich TEMRA cells, whereas the CD8+ and CD4+ T cells were obtained by negative isolation. When the RNA was reverse transcribed, random hexamers were used with an input of roughly 0.45 to 1 ug. Amplification of TCR beta CDR3 by immunoSEQ multiplex PCR spanned 54 Vbeta and 13 Jbeta. TCRdb re-called the immunoSEQ multiplex PCR reads through MiXCR, storing one row per CDR3 protein. The sample holds around 150,000 distinct CDR3 sequences, 85% to 95% seen once. Sequencing was carried out using CD4+ T cells from PBMCs. This receptor was taken from a human donor in good health.

CDR3 nucleotide sequence: TGTGCCAGCAGCTTAGAGGGGAACACCGGGGAGCTGTTTTTT. This gives the protein CASSLEGNTGELFF. The chain carries TRBV7-9 and TRBJ2-2; D not certain. The CDR3 is 14 amino acids. CDR1 SEHNR and CDR2 FQNEAQ come from the germline V gene (reference sequence). Trimming cost V 1 base and J 1 base, with 4 bases left between them.